A selection of T cell receptor beta chains follows, all from one sample in a study of neurological immune-mediated disorders. TCRdb re-called the 5' RACE reads with MiXCR, one entry per CDR3 protein. The table lists around 30,000 distinct CDR3 sequences, roughly a sixth of them singletons. The material sequenced was CD4+ T cells from blood. These TCRs come from a female donor with HTLV-1-associated myelopathy (HAM/TSP). Both conserved end residues are part of each CDR3. A D gene is named only where the DNA matches it firmly. The listing skips clone size in some rows; elsewhere it reads once, few, many or a size class.

length	V	J	D	size	DNA	CDR3
16	TRBV4-1	TRBJ2-3	TRBD2	many	TGCGCCAGCAGCCAAGGGGGTAGCGGGAGGACAGATACGCAGTATTTT	CASSQGGSGRTDTQYF
16	TRBV11-3	TRBJ2-1	TRBD2	many	TGTGCCAGCAGCGTTAGCGGGGGCCTCTCCTACAATGAGCAGTTCTTC	CASSVSGGLSYNEQFF
15	TRBV6-5	TRBJ1-4	TRBD1	many	TGTGCCAGCAGTCCAGGGGGGGGTGTAGGGGAAAAACTGTTTTTT	CASSPGGGVGEKLFF
16	TRBV10-3	TRBJ2-7	.	.	TGTGCCATCAGTGAGCTGGCAGGGGGAGGCTCCTACGAGCAGTACTTC	CAISELAGGGSYEQYF
9	TRBV29-1	TRBJ1-1	.	many	TGCAGCGCAGGATATGAAGCTTTCTTT	CSAGYEAFF
18	TRBV6-5	TRBJ1-5	TRBD1	.	TGTGCCAGCAGACCTAGATCCGGGACAGGGGGCCTCAATCAGCCCCAGCATTTT	CASRPRSGTGGLNQPQHF
15	TRBV20-1	TRBJ2-5	.	many	TGCAGTGCTAGAGATTTACAGCTACCCGGGGAGACCCAGTACTTC	CSARDLQLPGETQYF
15	TRBV5-5	TRBJ1-2	.	many	TGTGCCAGCAGCTTGCGGGGAGGAATTAACTATGGCTACACCTTC	CASSLRGGINYGYTF
17	TRBV18	TRBJ2-6	.	many	TGTGCCAGCTCACCAGGCAGGACTATCTCTGGGGCCAACGTCCTGACTTTC	CASSPGRTISGANVLTF
14	TRBV5-1	TRBJ2-2	TRBD1	few	TGCGCCAGCAGCTGGACAGGGAGCACCGGGGAGCTGTTTTTT	CASSWTGSTGELFF
16	TRBV5-1	TRBJ2-6	.	many	TGCGCCAGCGGCCGGGACGGAAGCTCTGGGGCCAACGTCCTGACTTTC	CASGRDGSSGANVLTF
15	TRBV5-1	TRBJ2-3	TRBD2	many	TGCGCCAGCAGTGCCAGGGAGCGGGAAGCAGATACGCAGTATTTT	CASSAREREADTQYF
14	TRBV6-1	TRBJ2-5	TRBD2	many	TGTGCCAGCACCCGGACTAGCGGGACGGAGACCCAGTACTTC	CASTRTSGTETQYF
13	TRBV29-1	TRBJ1-6	TRBD1	many	TGCAGCGCCCGGACAGGGAGTAATTCACCCCTCCACTTT	CSARTGSNSPLHF
17	TRBV7-9	TRBJ2-3	.	many	TGTGCCAGCAGCCCAGGACTCTTTAAGGTATCTTCAGATACGCAGTATTTT	CASSPGLFKVSSDTQYF
13	TRBV14	TRBJ2-7	.	many	TGTGCCAGCAGCCCTCTGGACTCCTACGAGCAGTACTTC	CASSPLDSYEQYF
14	TRBV5-4	TRBJ2-7	TRBD2	.	TGTGCCAGCCACCGTGGGGGGGGACTGAAGGAGCAGTACTTC	CASHRGGGLKEQYF
15	TRBV11-2	TRBJ2-2	.	many	TGTGCCAGCAGCTTTAATGGACTGAACACCGGGGAGCTGTTTTTT	CASSFNGLNTGELFF
16	TRBV4-2	TRBJ2-7	.	medium-sized	TGTGCCAGCAGCCTGTCCGCCGGCACAGGAGCCTACGAGCAGTACTTC	CASSLSAGTGAYEQYF
13	TRBV14	TRBJ2-5	.	many	TGTGCCAGCAGCCAAGAAGGGGTGGAGACCCAGTACTTC	CASSQEGVETQYF
13	TRBV3-1	TRBJ2-7	.	few	TGTGCCAGCAGCCAAGAGGACATTTACGAGCAGTACTTC	CASSQEDIYEQYF
14	TRBV12-3/TRBV12-4	TRBJ2-5	.	.	TGTGCCAGCAGTTTAGACAGGAACCAAGAGACCCAGTACTTC	CASSLDRNQETQYF
11	TRBV28	TRBJ2-7	.	many	TGTGCCAGCAGCTATCGGAACGAGCAGTACTTC	CASSYRNEQYF
16	TRBV20-1	TRBJ2-3	.	many	TGCAGTGCTAGAGATGAGGAGGGGATAAGGACAGATACGCAGTATTTT	CSARDEEGIRTDTQYF
16	TRBV14	TRBJ1-5	.	many	TGTGCCAGCAGCCCGATCCCCGACGGGAGCAATCAGCCCCAGCATTTT	CASSPIPDGSNQPQHF
14	TRBV19	TRBJ1-4	.	many	TGTGCCAGTAGTATGAGTGGCAGGGTCGAAAAACTGTTTTTT	CASSMSGRVEKLFF
15	TRBV20-1	TRBJ2-3	TRBD2	.	TGCAGTGCTATCCTAGCGGGGGGACGAATAGATACGCAGTATTTT	CSAILAGGRIDTQYF
19	TRBV25-1	TRBJ2-7	TRBD2	many	TGTGCCAGCAGTGTCCCCACGGGGTCGGGACTAGCGGGGAGGTACGAGCAGTACTTC	CASSVPTGSGLAGRYEQYF
17	TRBV7-9	TRBJ2-5	.	many	TGTGCCAGCAGCCGGCGACTACACGGGAAGGGTGAAGAGACCCAGTACTTC	CASSRRLHGKGEETQYF
10	TRBV20-1	TRBJ1-2	.	many	TGCAGTGCCACCAGGGATGGGTACACCTTC	CSATRDGYTF
11	TRBV6-5	TRBJ1-2	TRBD1	.	TGTGCCAGCACTCAGACAGGGGGCTACACCTTC	CASTQTGGYTF
11	TRBV20-1	TRBJ2-7	.	many	TGCAGTGCCTGGGGTGGTGGCGAGCAGTACTTC	CSAWGGGEQYF